This T cell receptor beta chain was profiled in a study of CXCR3-negative and CXCR3-positive naive CD8 T cells. Concerning this clonotype itself: Its antigen remains unknown.

The CDR3 has 17 residues. General observations from the study: Cryopreservation partially decreased CXCR3 expression, and most assays used fresh PBMCs. Diversity in memory CD8+ cells fell much lower than the comparably high levels seen in both naive subsets. CXCR3-positive naive cells carried more hydrophobic TRB CDR3s than CXCR3-negative ones. For naive cells, CXCR3-negative and CXCR3-positive subsets had similar TRBV-TRBJ usage; for memory cells, usage differed.

Carrying UMI labels, the TRB cDNA libraries were prepared through 5' RACE. TCRdb re-analyzed the 5' RACE reads; it lists each CDR3 protein once, without DNA. This sample's table has about 130,000 distinct CDR3 sequences. The rearrangement joins TRBV12-3 or TRBV12-4 to TRBJ2-3; TCRdb lists TRBD1, though no DNA is available to test this call. This TCR derives from a human donor in good health. Some clones in this sample may be carry-over from other donors' samples. The sample comprised naive CXCR3+ CD8+ T cells from blood. Stated subset: CD45RO-CCR7+CD27+CD95- naive CD8+ T cells expressing CXCR3 (TNR3+). CDR3 loop: CASTPLGGAGATDTQYF.